This TCR beta chain originates from a study of T cells in Graves' hyperthyroidism and ophthalmopathy. At least ten counts were recorded for this clonotype. The antigen remains undetermined. The investigators amplified TCR beta CDR3 regions from RNA transcripts. RT-PCR in the first round (using the HTBI primer set) targeted the TCR CDR3. TCRdb reprocessed the multiplex PCR reads with MiXCR, giving one entry per CDR3 protein. The sample has about 400,000 distinct CDR3 sequences, roughly 15% seen once; the top ten hold 5.3%. Study-level points and caveats: Also found in blood were most expanded thyroid clonotypes above 0.001. A model of 13 V-J features distinguished ophthalmopathy from stable hyperthyroidism.

There are 13 residues in the CDR3. V was trimmed by 4 bases and J by 0 bases, leaving 10 bases between them. CDR1 is DFQATT, CDR2 SNEGSKA, per germline (reference sequence). This TCR was recovered from a young woman with Graves' hyperthyroidism. The chain has TRBV20-1 and TRBJ2-7; a weak D match, TRBD2 (5 bases). Sequenced material: blood. CDR3 protein: CSATGLFSYEQYF. The CDR3, as DNA: TGCAGTGCTACCGGACTTTTCTCCTACGAGCAGTACTTC.